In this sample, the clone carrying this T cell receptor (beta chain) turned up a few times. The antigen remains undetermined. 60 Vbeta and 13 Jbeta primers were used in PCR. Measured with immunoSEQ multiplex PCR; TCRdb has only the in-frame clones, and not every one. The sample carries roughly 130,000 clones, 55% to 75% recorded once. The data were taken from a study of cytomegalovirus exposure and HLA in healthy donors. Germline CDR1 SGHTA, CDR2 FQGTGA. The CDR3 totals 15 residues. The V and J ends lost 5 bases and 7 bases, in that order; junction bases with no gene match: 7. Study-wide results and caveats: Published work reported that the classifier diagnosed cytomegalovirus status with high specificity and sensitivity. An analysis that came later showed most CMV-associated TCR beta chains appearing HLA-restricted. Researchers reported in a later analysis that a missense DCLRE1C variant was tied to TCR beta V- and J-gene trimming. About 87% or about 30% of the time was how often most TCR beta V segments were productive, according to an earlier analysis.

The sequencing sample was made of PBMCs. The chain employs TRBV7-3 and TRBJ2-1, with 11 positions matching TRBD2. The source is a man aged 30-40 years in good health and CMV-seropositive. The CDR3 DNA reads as TGTGCCAGCAGCCTACGGGCTAGCGGGAGGAATGAGCAGTTCTTC. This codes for CASSLRASGRNEQFF.